The 24 T cell receptor beta chains below were found in one sample sequenced in a study of blood T cell repertoires in COVID-19. Generated by immunoSEQ multiplex PCR, the TCRdb table keeps only in-frame clones and is missing some. Among roughly 110,000 clones listed, roughly 83% were seen once. Sequenced input: peripheral blood. Receptors originate from a woman in her 70s with acute or convalescent COVID-19.

As regards this clone: The same CDR3 can be traced to other DNA sequences in this sample. This chain uses TRBV29-1 with TRBJ2-7; the match to TRBD1 covers 10 bases. CDR1 is SQVTM, CDR2 ANQGSEA, per germline. The CDR3 is 13 amino acids. V lost 4 bases to trimming and J lost 3 bases; unmatched junction nucleotides: 3. CDR3 sequence reads: CSVARTGGYEQYF. In DNA, the CDR3 is TGCAGCGTTGCAAGGACAGGGGGCTACGAGCAGTACTTC.

This chain joins TRBV11-2 and TRBJ1-2; a possible D gene is TRBD1 (6 bases). The V gene lost 2 bases and the J gene lost 6 bases, with 13 bases spanning the gap. The CDR3 sequence is 14 residues long. The germline CDR1 and CDR2 sequences are SGHAT and FQNNGV. The CDR3 nucleotides are TGTGCCAGCAGCTTAAGCACAGGGCTGGATGGCTACACCTTC. Its translation is CASSLSTGLDGYTF.

V and J are TRBV21-1 and TRBJ1-4; TRBD1, the table's D call, was not compared with the DNA. TRBV21-1 is a documented pseudogene. This CDR3 comprises 17 residues. The CDR3 sequence: CASSEARGRGWDEKLFF. The DNA for the CDR3 is TGTGCCAGCAGCGAAGCGAGGGGCAGGGGTTGGGATGAAAAACTGTTTTTT.

The V gene is TRBV5-1, the J gene TRBJ2-1; 8 bases are shared with TRBD1. V gave up 0 bases and J gave up 7 bases; unmatched junction bases: 6. CDR1 is SGHRS and CDR2 is YFSETQ in the germline V gene. The CDR3 length is 15 residues. CDR3 nucleotides: TGCGCCAGCAGCTTGGAGGGACAGGTAGGGAATGAGCAGTTCTTC. This sequence encodes CASSLEGQVGNEQFF.

This chain links TRBV7-2 with TRBJ2-7; 10 bases match TRBD2. V lost 6 bases, J lost 5 bases, and 7 bases stayed unmatched. The CDR3 has 14 residues. Germline assignment: CDR1 SGHTA and CDR2 FQGNSA. CDR3 DNA: TGTGCCAGCAGGCCACAGCGGGGGGGCAACGAGCAGTACTTC. Translated, it gives CASRPQRGGNEQYF.

The chain uses TRBV29-1 and TRBJ1-2, with TRBD1 identical over 9 bases. The CDR3 covers 11 residues. Germline values: CDR1 SQVTM, CDR2 ANQGSEA. The CDR3 loop is CQTGGTYGYTF. In DNA, the CDR3 is TGCCAGACAGGGGGGACCTATGGCTACACCTTC. Complete variable domain (other parts from reference TRBV29-1 and TRBJ1-2): SAVISQKPSRDICQRGTSLTIQCQVDSQVTMMFWYRQQPGQSLTLIATANQGSEATYESGFVIDKFPISRPNLTFSTLTVSNMSPEDSSIYLCQTGGTYGYTFGSGTRLTVV.

This clone was counted between two and nine times. The gene calls are TRBV4-1 and TRBJ1-2; D possibly corresponds to TRBD1 (6 bases). Looked up from germline, CDR1 is MGHRA and CDR2 is YSYEKL. This CDR3 is 15 amino acids long. Trimming removed 1 base at V and 4 bases at J, with 13 bases between. The CDR3 nucleotides read TGCGCCAGCAGCCAAGCCGGACAGTTTTTCTATGGCTACACCTTC. Translation: CASSQAGQFFYGYTF.

This chain joins TRBV7-3 and TRBJ2-3; 10 bases are a match to TRBD1. The CDR3 contains 16 residues. Trimming removed 0 bases from V and 5 bases from J; junction bases left unmatched: 5. Germline loops: CDR1 SGHTA, CDR2 FQGTGA. The CDR3 here is CASSLTPGQGRDTQYF. The CDR3 DNA is TGTGCCAGCAGCTTAACTCCGGGACAGGGGCGAGATACGCAGTATTTT.

The V and J genes are TRBV7-2 and TRBJ2-5; 12 bases fit TRBD2. CDR3 length: 16 residues. Per germline, CDR1 SGHTA and CDR2 FQGNSA. V lost 5 bases and J lost 4; bases outside the gene matches: 8. Written as DNA, the CDR3 is TGTGCCAGCAGCCCAGGAACTAGCGGGAGGACAGAGACCCAGTACTTC. It is translated as CASSPGTSGRTETQYF.

The chain employs TRBV5-1 and TRBJ1-1, with D maybe TRBD1 (5 bases). This CDR3 has 16 amino acids. V was trimmed by 4 bases and J by 0 bases, leaving 16 bases between them. Germline assignment: CDR1 SGHRS and CDR2 YFSETQ. CDR3 DNA: TGCGCCAGCAGCATGGGGGATGGGAGATTGAACACTGAAGCTTTCTTT. Translated, it gives CASSMGDGRLNTEAFF.

This clone was counted only a few times. The chain joins TRBV6-5 to TRBJ1-2, with D perhaps matching TRBD1 (5 bases). The V end was cut by 6 bases, the J end by 8 bases, with 13 bases between. This CDR3 is 12 amino acids long. Germline V lookup: CDR1 MNHEY, CDR2 SVGAGI. In DNA form, the CDR3 reads TGTGCCAGCAGCGGGGACTATATGGGCTACACCTTC. Its protein is CASSGDYMGYTF.

The CDR3 spells CASSIGLAEETQYF. CDR3 DNA sequence: TGTGCCAGCAGCATTGGACTAGCGGAAGAGACCCAGTACTTC. The V gene is TRBV9, the J gene TRBJ2-5; 10 nucleotides agree with TRBD2. V lost 4 bases and J lost 3; bases outside the gene matches: 3. CDR3 size: 14 residues. Germline loops: CDR1 SGDLS, CDR2 YYNGEE.

This clone was picked up a small number of times. CDR3 nucleotides: TGTGCCAGCAGCTTAGGGGGGGATCAGCCCCAGCATTTT. It yields the protein CASSLGGDQPQHF. The chain recombines TRBV7-9 with TRBJ1-5; perhaps TRBD1 as D (5 bases). Germline CDR1 is SEHNR and CDR2 is FQNEAQ (reference sequence). V gave up 1 base and J gave up 5 bases, with 6 bases separating them. CDR3 length: 13 residues.

V and J are TRBV29-1 and TRBJ2-1; 10 nucleotides align to TRBD2. CDR1 is SQVTM and CDR2 is ANQGSEA in the germline V gene. Trimming removed 7 bases from V and 8 bases from J; junction bases left unmatched: 17. This CDR3 is built from 16 residues. CDR3 DNA: TGCAGCGCCGATAGCGGGAGGACCGGCGGGGTCGATGAGCAGTTCTTC. Translation: CSADSGRTGGVDEQFF.

The V gene is TRBV19, the J gene TRBJ2-3, with a tentative D call TRBD2 (6 bases). The CDR3 extends over 13 amino acids. Germline V lookup: CDR1 LNHDA, CDR2 SQIVND (reference sequence). Trimming removed 7 bases from V and 2 bases from J, with 10 bases in between. The CDR3 sequence: CASTGGNTDTQYF. In DNA form, the CDR3 reads TGTGCCAGTACGGGCGGGAACACAGATACGCAGTATTTT. The full variable domain, with the rest looked up from reference TRBV19 and TRBJ2-3, is DGGITQSPKYLFRKEGQNVTLSCEQNLNHDAMYWYRQDPGQGLRLIYYSQIVNDFQKGDIAEGYSVSREKKESFPLTVTSAQKNPTAFYLCASTGGNTDTQYFGPGTRLTVL.

This chain joins TRBV29-1 and TRBJ2-3, with D maybe TRBD2 (6 bases). Germline CDR1 and CDR2: SQVTM and ANQGSEA. Trimming left V 7 bases short and J 0 bases short, with 14 bases between. The CDR3 has 14 amino acids. The CDR3 is CSAALGGSTDTQYF. The CDR3 DNA sequence: TGCAGCGCTGCTCTCGGGGGTAGCACAGATACGCAGTATTTT.

The chain is built from TRBV12-3 or TRBV12-4 and TRBJ1-3, with D uncertain. The CDR3 is 13 amino acids. V shed 6 bases and J shed 0 bases, with 6 bases lying between them. The CDR3 protein is CASRTNSGNTIYF. The DNA for the CDR3 is TGTGCCAGCAGGACAAACTCTGGAAACACCATATATTTT.

V gene TRBV5-1 combines with J gene TRBJ2-7, with 11 bases aligning to TRBD1. The CDR3 covers 14 residues. Germline V gene sequence: CDR1 SGHRS, CDR2 YFSETQ. With V trimmed by 4 bases and J by 4 bases, 4 bases remained unmatched. CDR3 coding DNA: TGCGCCAGCAGCCGGACAGGGGGCCGTTACGAGCAGTACTTC. It codes for CASSRTGGRYEQYF.

V is TRBV19 and J is TRBJ2-2; possible D gene TRBD2, 5 bases. This CDR3 has 16 residues. V was clipped by 5 bases and J by 4 bases, with 17 bases between them. The germline CDR1 and CDR2 sequences are LNHDA and SQIVND (reference sequence). CDR3 sequence reads: CASSLDSQAGTGELFF. In nucleotides, the CDR3 is TGTGCCAGTAGTTTGGACTCTCAAGCAGGCACCGGGGAGCTGTTTTTT.

This chain uses TRBV10-1 with TRBJ1-2; no clear D gene. CDR3 length: 13 amino acids. Per the germline V gene, CDR1 is WNHNN and CDR2 is SYGVQD (reference sequence). The V gene lost 0 bases and the J gene lost 8 bases, with 10 bases spanning the gap. The CDR3 reads CASSESVGSGYTF. In nucleotides, the CDR3 is TGCGCCAGCAGTGAGTCGGTAGGGAGCGGCTACACCTTC.

V usage is TRBV6-5 and J usage is TRBJ1-6; D perhaps matches TRBD1 (5 bases). Trimming removed 8 bases from V and 7 bases from J, with 12 bases in between. This CDR3 has 13 amino acids. Germline V lookup: CDR1 MNHEY, CDR2 SVGAGI. Here the CDR3 reads CASWPGLNSPLHF. The CDR3 DNA reads TGTGCCAGCTGGCCGGGACTCAATTCACCCCTCCACTTT.

V is TRBV10-3 and J is TRBJ1-4, with TRBD1 identical over 7 bases. V was pared by 9 bases and J by 4 bases, with 5 bases of the junction left unmatched. CDR3 length: 13 amino acids. Germline values: CDR1 ENHRY, CDR2 SYGVKD. CDR3 amino acids: CAMRGQLNEKLFF. The CDR3 DNA follows: TGTGCCATGAGGGGACAGCTTAATGAAAAACTGTTTTTT.

V gene TRBV10-1 combines with J gene TRBJ1-1, with D possibly TRBD1 on 5 matching bases. V was clipped by 4 bases and J by 4 bases, with 25 bases between them. This CDR3 has 18 amino acids. Germline-derived CDR1 and CDR2 are WNHNN and SYGVQD (reference sequence). This chain's CDR3 is CASSAKNIHGATGTEAFF. The CDR3 DNA is TGCGCCAGCAGTGCAAAGAATATACATGGGGCAACTGGCACTGAAGCTTTCTTT.

The chain has TRBV19 and TRBJ2-2; D perhaps matches TRBD1 (5 bases). CDR1 is LNHDA and CDR2 is SQIVND in the germline V gene (reference sequence). The CDR3 sequence is 13 residues long. Trimming pared 7 bases from V and 4 bases from J, leaving 10 bases between. The CDR3 DNA is TGTGCCAGTACCGGACAAGGCACCGGGGAGCTGTTTTTT. Translating it yields CASTGQGTGELFF.